This T cell receptor beta chain was sequenced in a study of graft-versus-host responses after intestinal transplantation. On the study more broadly: Recipients obtained multivisceral, liver-intestinal, or isolated intestinal transplants. Study-wide results and caveats: GvH clones detected in recipient marrow included some appearing first in ileum or blood. Graft-donor T cell macrochimerism in patients accompanied high graft-versus-host to host-versus-graft clonal ratios in allografts.

With respect to this clone: The antigen is not known. This specimen includes other DNA sequences encoding the same CDR3.

The CDR3 contains 12 residues. The V gene lost 6 bases and the J gene lost 1 base, with 5 bases spanning the gap. Germline loops: CDR1 MNHEY, CDR2 SMNVEV (reference sequence). The data were produced by immunoSEQ multiplex PCR, yet TCRdb's version contains in-frame clones alone and is incomplete. The sample has about 100,000 clones, more than 75% seen once. V gene TRBV27 combines with J gene TRBJ2-3; D is unclear. Sequenced material: unstimulated CD4+ T cells sorted from spleen or lymph node cells, taken before intestinal transplant. The sequence derives from a human donor who received an intestinal transplant. The CDR3 protein is CASSRGTDTQYF. CDR3 sequence (DNA): TGTGCCAGCAGCCGGGGCACAGATACGCAGTATTTT.